These T cell receptor beta chains were read from a single sample in a study of long-term antiretroviral therapy in people with HIV. Data came from immunoSEQ multiplex PCR; TCRdb stores just in-frame clones and leaves some out. The sample lists about 39,000 clones; around 85% were seen once. Material: unsorted PBMCs, obtained 3.1 years after starting antiretroviral therapy. The receptors were gathered from a woman aged 50 to 60 with HIV. The CDR3 runs from the conserved cysteine through the conserved F or W. The order of the fields is clone size, V gene, D gene, J gene, CDR3 protein, CDR3 DNA. A D gene is named only where the DNA matches it firmly. A clone size is listed for some rows: how often the clone was seen (once, few, many), or a class if it is expanded.

size: NA; V: TRBV11-2; D: NA; J: TRBJ2-7; CDR3: CASSQTGFRSYEQYF; DNA: TGTGCCAGCAGCCAGACAGGATTCCGCTCCTACGAGCAGTACTTC
size: NA; V: TRBV29-1; D: NA; J: TRBJ2-7; CDR3: CSVGRTDGYEQYF; DNA: TGCAGCGTTGGGCGGACGGACGGCTACGAGCAGTACTTC
size: NA; V: TRBV5-6; D: NA; J: TRBJ1-2; CDR3: CASSLDGGYNYGYTF; DNA: TGTGCCAGCAGCTTGGATGGGGGCTATAACTATGGCTACACCTTC
size: NA; V: TRBV9; D: TRBD1; J: TRBJ1-4; CDR3: CASSAIGQGTEKLFF; DNA: TGTGCCAGCAGCGCAATCGGACAGGGGACTGAAAAACTGTTTTTT
size: NA; V: TRBV9; D: NA; J: TRBJ1-5; CDR3: CASSKGPGRNNQPQHF; DNA: TGTGCCAGCAGCAAGGGACCCGGACGGAACAATCAGCCCCAGCATTTT
size: NA; V: TRBV5-1; D: NA; J: TRBJ1-1; CDR3: CASSLVAGEWNTEAFF; DNA: TGCGCCAGCAGCTTGGTGGCAGGGGAATGGAACACTGAAGCTTTCTTT
size: few; V: TRBV9; D: NA; J: TRBJ1-4; CDR3: CASSVVGPNEKLFF; DNA: TGTGCCAGCAGCGTAGTAGGGCCTAATGAAAAACTGTTTTTT
size: NA; V: TRBV27; D: NA; J: TRBJ1-5; CDR3: CASSLRPRRVQGWNQPQHF; DNA: TGTGCCAGCAGTTTAAGGCCCCGAAGGGTCCAGGGCTGGAATCAGCCCCAGCATTTT
size: NA; V: TRBV11-2; D: NA; J: TRBJ1-1; CDR3: CASSFRDGTGTEAFF; DNA: TGTGCCAGCAGCTTCCGGGACGGAACTGGAACTGAAGCTTTCTTT
size: NA; V: TRBV6-5; D: TRBD1; J: TRBJ2-7; CDR3: CASSDRQGTYEQYF; DNA: TGTGCCAGCAGTGACAGACAGGGGACCTACGAGCAGTACTTC
size: NA; V: TRBV6-6; D: TRBD2; J: TRBJ2-5; CDR3: CASSRTSGGTETQYF; DNA: TGTGCCAGCAGTCGGACTAGCGGGGGCACGGAGACCCAGTACTTC
size: NA; V: TRBV7-2; D: TRBD1; J: TRBJ2-7; CDR3: CASSSGQAGEQYF; DNA: TGTGCCAGCAGCTCCGGACAGGCAGGCGAGCAGTACTTC
size: NA; V: TRBV28; D: NA; J: TRBJ1-2; CDR3: CASSLWGTPNYGYTF; DNA: TGTGCCAGCAGTTTATGGGGGACACCTAACTATGGCTACACCTTC
size: NA; V: TRBV5-4; D: TRBD1; J: TRBJ2-5; CDR3: CASSLAPQGSGQETQYF; DNA: TGTGCCAGCAGCTTGGCCCCACAGGGGTCGGGGCAAGAGACCCAGTACTTC
size: NA; V: TRBV7-8; D: TRBD1; J: TRBJ1-1; CDR3: CASSLVKGQGGTEAFF; DNA: TGTGCCAGCAGCTTAGTTAAGGGACAGGGCGGCACTGAAGCTTTCTTT
size: few; V: TRBV7-9; D: NA; J: TRBJ2-7; CDR3: CASSGPGGEQYF; DNA: TGTGCCAGCAGCGGACCCGGGGGCGAGCAGTACTTC
size: NA; V: TRBV5-4; D: NA; J: TRBJ1-4; CDR3: CATQQGPNEKLFF; DNA: TGTGCCACTCAACAGGGACCTAATGAAAAACTGTTTTTT
size: NA; V: TRBV5-8; D: NA; J: TRBJ2-7; CDR3: CASSLGPTRWEQYF; DNA: TGTGCCAGCAGCCTCGGGCCGACCCGGTGGGAGCAGTACTTC